Sequencing of this T cell receptor beta chain was carried out in a study of T cells after yellow fever vaccination. This clonotype was counted ten times or more. Template-switching 5'RACE yielded the TCR cDNA; a universal primer site and UMIs were added in the process. Each CDR3 protein gets one entry after TCRdb re-called the 5' RACE reads with MiXCR. Among around 310,000 distinct CDR3 sequences, around 3.9% were seen once, and the ten largest hold about 20%. The TCR comes from a young man who received the YFV17D yellow fever vaccine. The sample in question was PBMCs, obtained on the day of the yellow fever booster vaccination.

CDR3 loop: CASSEAQGTGGDIQYF. CDR3 DNA: TGTGCCAGCAGTGAAGCGCAGGGGACAGGGGGCGACATTCAGTACTTC. The chain has TRBV6-1 and TRBJ2-4, with 12 positions matching TRBD1. The length of the CDR3 is 16 residues. Germline V gives CDR1 MNHNS, CDR2 SASEGT. Trimming removed 0 bases from V and 8 bases from J; junction bases left unmatched: 5.